This T cell receptor beta chain was sequenced during a study of CD8 T cells in ankylosing spondylitis. In this sample, this clonotype turned up a few times. The antigen remains undetermined. Whole-study results and caveats: Before this, some motif variants had been reported in reactive arthritis synovial fluid and blood. Seemingly characteristic of ankylosing spondylitis blood was a TCR beta motif consisting of about 8 highly homologous variants. Within peripheral blood, clones linked to disease were CD8+ and relatively rare.

Germline V gene lookup returns CDR1 SEHNR and CDR2 FQNEAQ (reference sequence). The CDR3 has 14 amino acids. V lost 7 bases and J lost 6; bases outside the gene matches: 8. TCR beta libraries were made by quantitative 5'-RACE with molecular barcodes. TCRdb called the 5' RACE reads again in MiXCR, with one record for every CDR3 protein. This table holds 350,000 or so distinct CDR3 sequences, around 10% found once. This rearrangement joins TRBV7-9 to TRBJ2-7, with 11 nucleotides matching TRBD2. This sequence was found in a female donor with ankylosing spondylitis or in good health (not recorded which). The sample was blood, either unsorted or a sorted T cell fraction (not recorded which). CDR3 nucleotide sequence: TGTGCCAGCACCCGGAGGCTAGCGGGAGGCGAGCAGTACTTC. Translated: CASTRRLAGGEQYF.